This T cell receptor (beta chain) was observed in a study of T cells in Graves' hyperthyroidism and ophthalmopathy. Regions amplified from RNA transcripts were the TCR beta CDR3 regions. First-round RT-PCR targeting the TCR CDR3 was performed with the HTBI primer set. TCRdb fed the multiplex PCR reads into MiXCR, producing one record per CDR3 protein. The repertoire holds approximately 370,000 distinct CDR3 sequences, with roughly 17% as singletons. This clonotype was counted ten times or more. The sample taken for sequencing was blood. This TCR was sampled from a woman in her thirties with Graves' hyperthyroidism that later progressed to Graves' ophthalmopathy.

The CDR3 is CASSLEAGVSRTTQYF. The CDR3 nucleotides read TGTGCCAGCAGTTTGGAAGCGGGAGTAAGTCGCACGACGCAGTATTTT. This sequence joins TRBV6-5 and TRBJ2-3, with 8 bases lining up with TRBD2. Germline loops: CDR1 MNHEY, CDR2 SVGAGI. Trimming took 4 bases from V and 9 from J; bases not matched to a gene: 15. This CDR3 is 16 amino acids long.